This T cell receptor (beta chain) is drawn from a study of neurological immune-mediated disorders. General study results and limits: None of the CDR3 amino acid sequences of expanded clones were shared across subjects, and this suggested private repertoires in all groups. Healthy controls had more TCR clonal expansion than multiple sclerosis, which showed the least, whereas HTLV-1-associated myelopathy showed the most.

Between the trimmed V and J ends, which lost 1 base and 1 base, there was a span of 7 bases. Germline CDR1 reads SGHVS; CDR2 reads FQNEAQ. This CDR3 is 14 amino acids long. The cDNA came from 5'RACE, which used 10-nucleotide random UMIs. One entry per CDR3 protein results from TCRdb running MiXCR on the 5' RACE reads. In the table there are roughly 57,000 distinct CDR3 sequences, approximately 25% of which are singletons. This clonotype was seen ten or more times. The antigen remains unidentified. Time point noted: technical triplicate 2. Preparation of the unsorted libraries drew on 2 million PBMCs stored at -80 C.

The genes are TRBV7-8 and TRBJ1-1; D is perhaps TRBD1 (5 bases). The sequence was obtained from a man aged 55-75 years with HTLV-1-associated myelopathy (HAM/TSP). Specimen: PBMCs. As DNA, the CDR3 is TGTGCCAGCAGCTTAGACAGGAAGAACACTGAAGCTTTCTTT. Protein product: CASSLDRKNTEAFF.